The clone carrying this T cell receptor (beta chain) was counted a single time. The target antigen is unknown. This sample was included in a study of cytomegalovirus exposure and HLA in healthy donors. Notes on the study in general: Cytomegalovirus status, reportedly, was diagnosed with high specificity and sensitivity by the classifier.

The study ran its PCR with 60 Vbeta and 13 Jbeta primers. Sequenced by immunoSEQ multiplex PCR; TCRdb stores in-frame clones only, minus some. The sample consists of some 140,000 clones, approximately 80% of them appearing once. In germline, CDR1 is MNHEY, CDR2 SMNVEV (reference sequence). The ends were cut back, 5 bases at V and 1 base at J, with 5 bases in the middle. The CDR3 runs to 13 residues. The origin of this receptor is a woman under 30 in good health and CMV-seronegative. V usage is TRBV27 and J usage is TRBJ2-2; no definite D call. The sample taken for sequencing was PBMCs. Here the CDR3 reads CASSPLNTGELFF. For the CDR3, the DNA is TGTGCCAGCAGTCCCCTGAACACCGGGGAGCTGTTTTTT.